These 10 T cell receptor beta chains were all obtained from the same sample, sequenced in a study of CD8 T cells in ankylosing spondylitis. General observations from the study: What seemed typical of ankylosing spondylitis blood was a TCR beta motif built from 7 or 8 highly homologous variants.

One entry per CDR3 protein, called by TCRdb with MiXCR from the 5' RACE reads. The table has hundreds of thousands of distinct CDR3 sequences, roughly 26% seen once; the top ten hold roughly 1%. These receptors lack a known antigen. Material for sequencing was blood, either unsorted or a sorted T cell fraction (not recorded which). The receptors stem from a male donor with ankylosing spondylitis.

This sequence joins TRBV29-1 and TRBJ2-1, with 7 positions matching TRBD1. Trimming removed 4 bases from V and 3 bases from J; junction bases left unmatched: 9. Looked up from germline, CDR1 is SQVTM and CDR2 is ANQGSEA. The CDR3 length is 15 residues. In DNA form, the CDR3 reads TGCAGCGTTGGGAGTACAGGGGCCGACTACAATGAGCAGTTCTTC. Translation: CSVGSTGADYNEQFF.

The chain couples TRBV2 to TRBJ2-1; the D is unclear. The V end was cut by 6 bases, the J end by 8 bases, with 23 bases between. The length of the CDR3 is 16 residues. CDR1 is SNHLY, CDR2 FYNNEI, per germline. The CDR3 DNA sequence: TGTGCCAGCAGACGAAGTAATTTTGGTCCCCGCGATGAGCAGTTCTTC. Translated: CASRRSNFGPRDEQFF.

The chain carries TRBV5-6 and TRBJ2-3; 9 bases are shared with TRBD1. V gave up 4 bases and J gave up 2 bases; unmatched junction bases: 8. Per the germline V gene, CDR1 is SGHDT and CDR2 is YYEEEE. This CDR3 is 16 amino acids long. The CDR3 loop reads CASSTNRGLYTDTQYF. Written as DNA, the CDR3 is TGTGCCAGCAGCACGAACAGGGGGCTCTACACAGATACGCAGTATTTT.

This clonotype showed up just a few times. This rearrangement joins TRBV6-1 to TRBJ2-5; D is perhaps TRBD1 (6 bases). Germline-derived CDR1 and CDR2 are MNHNS and SASEGT. Trimming cost V 4 bases and J 5 bases, with 17 bases left between them. The CDR3 sequence is 15 residues long. The DNA for the CDR3 is TGTGCCAGCAGTGCGCGACCAGGGGCAGGGGAGACCCAGTACTTC. Protein sequence: CASSARPGAGETQYF.

In its sample, this clonotype was seen many times. The chain recombines TRBV3-1 with TRBJ1-1, with no clear D. Germline CDR1 is LGHDT and CDR2 is YNNKEL (reference sequence). Trimming removed 4 bases at V and 5 bases at J, with 14 bases between. The CDR3 loop spans 14 amino acids. The CDR3 here is CASSLRDGGTEAFF. The CDR3 DNA follows: TGTGCCAGCAGCCTTAGGGATGGAGGAACTGAAGCTTTCTTT. The whole variable domain, remainder taken from reference TRBV3-1 and TRBJ1-1, is DTAVSQTPKYLVTQMGNDKSIKCEQNLGHDTMYWYKQDSKKFLKIMFSYNNKELIINETVPNRFSPKSPDKAHLNLHINSLELGDSAVYFCASSLRDGGTEAFFGQGTRLTVV.

The CDR3 DNA reads as TGCAGTGCTCTTCGACAGGGGGTTGGCAATGAGCAGTTCTTC. This encodes CSALRQGVGNEQFF. J is TRBJ2-1 and V is TRBV20-1, with 9 bases identical to TRBD1. J gave up 6 bases and V 5 bases, and 8 bases lay outside the gene matches. The CDR3 is 14 amino acids. Germline CDR1 DFQATT, CDR2 SNEGSKA (reference sequence).

The gene calls are TRBV5-1 and TRBJ1-2; D is undetermined. Germline values: CDR1 SGHRS, CDR2 YFSETQ. CDR3 length: 15 amino acids. The V end lost 1 base, the J end lost 0 bases, and 10 bases lay between the germline ends. CDR3 sequence: CASSLYTQANYGYTF. The CDR3 region has the DNA TGCGCCAGCAGCTTGTACACGCAAGCTAACTATGGCTACACCTTC.

The V gene is TRBV3-1, the J gene TRBJ2-2; TRBD1 agrees at 8 bases. V gave up 1 base and J gave up 6 bases; unmatched junction bases: 13. CDR3 length: 18 residues. Germline-derived CDR1 and CDR2 are LGHDT and YNNKEL (reference sequence). The CDR3 DNA reads as TGTGCCAGCAGCCAAGGAGAGTCGACAGGGGATTCGGCCGGGGAGCTGTTTTTT. It is translated as CASSQGESTGDSAGELFF.

This clonotype was recorded a few times. This chain connects TRBV3-1 to TRBJ2-1; TRBD2 matches 10 bases. The CDR3 consists of 18 residues. V trimming: 2 bases; J trimming: 5 bases; junction bases outside the gene matches: 12. From germline, CDR1 is LGHDT and CDR2 YNNKEL (reference sequence). The CDR3 DNA reads as TGTGCCAGCAGCCAATTGGCTCCTCTAGCGGGAGTAAACAATGAGCAGTTCTTC. Residues: CASSQLAPLAGVNNEQFF.

The chain employs TRBV5-1 and TRBJ1-1, with TRBD1 identical over 9 bases. The CDR3 has 15 residues. Germline V CDR1 and CDR2: SGHRS, YFSETQ. Unmatched junction bases numbered 8, after V lost 4 bases and J lost 4 bases. Here the CDR3 DNA reads TGCGCCAGCAGCAAATTGACAGGGGGTGGCACTGAAGCTTTCTTT. Its protein is CASSKLTGGGTEAFF.